Here is one T cell receptor (beta chain) with its context. The antigen remains unidentified. The CDR3 consists of 14 residues. Trimming pared 11 bases from V and 0 bases from J, leaving 15 bases between. The sample comes from a study of T-cell memory formation after mild COVID-19. Overall study: There were largely donor-specific TCR clusters. Whole-study results and caveats: Second-wave clones peaking on day 37 lacked confirmed SARS-CoV-2 specificity.

5'RACE primed from the constant segment yielded TCR alpha and TCR beta cDNA libraries bearing sample barcodes and UMIs. One entry per CDR3 protein, called by TCRdb with MiXCR from the 5' RACE reads. Among about 320,000 distinct CDR3 sequences, roughly 13% were seen once, and the ten largest hold 21%. The source material was PBMCs or a T cell subset sorted from them (not recorded which). The chain couples TRBV12-3 or TRBV12-4 to TRBJ2-3; D gene unclear. The receptor was isolated from a man between 18 and 35 years old who had mild COVID-19 (a few samples of this study predate the infection). Cell type and time point are not known. CDR3 sequence: CAVQRLPSTDTQYF. CDR3 coding DNA: TGTGCCGTTCAGAGGCTACCTAGCACAGATACGCAGTATTTT.